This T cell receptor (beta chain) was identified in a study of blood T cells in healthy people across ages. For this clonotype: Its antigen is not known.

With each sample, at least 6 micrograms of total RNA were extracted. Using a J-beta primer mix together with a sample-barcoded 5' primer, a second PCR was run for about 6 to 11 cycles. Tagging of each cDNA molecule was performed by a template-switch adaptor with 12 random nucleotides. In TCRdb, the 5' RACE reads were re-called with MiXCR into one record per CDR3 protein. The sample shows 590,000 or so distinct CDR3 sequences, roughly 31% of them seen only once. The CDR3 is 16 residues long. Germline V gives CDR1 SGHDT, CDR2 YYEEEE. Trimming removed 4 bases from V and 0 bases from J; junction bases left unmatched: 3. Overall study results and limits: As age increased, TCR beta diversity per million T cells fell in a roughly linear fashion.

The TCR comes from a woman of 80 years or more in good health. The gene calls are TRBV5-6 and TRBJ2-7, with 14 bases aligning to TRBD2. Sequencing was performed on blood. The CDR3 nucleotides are TGTGCCAGCAGCGCGGGACTAGCGGGGGCCTCCTACGAGCAGTACTTC. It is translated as CASSAGLAGASYEQYF.